Each of the 2 T cell receptor beta chains below was sequenced from the same sample in a study of T cell repertoires in cytomegalovirus infection. Their cognate antigens are unknown. From the reads, TCRdb called clonotypes with MiXCR, one entry per CDR3 protein. The sample has about 770,000 distinct CDR3 sequences, about 28% seen once. The sample was cultured CD8+ T cells from PBMCs, taken from culture after CMV antigen stimulation. These TCRs come from a human donor in good health (CMV status not recorded). Some clones in this sample may be carry-over from other donors' samples.

In its sample, this clonotype was seen once. The chain is built from TRBV6-2 or TRBV6-3 and TRBJ2-7; D is ambiguous. Trimming stripped 2 bases from V and 6 bases from J, with 8 bases between. There are 12 residues in the CDR3. Germline V gene lookup returns CDR1 MNHEY and CDR2 SVGEGT. The CDR3 region is CASSYGLGEQYV. The CDR3 DNA follows: TGTGCCAGCAGTTACGGGTTGGGCGAGCAGTACGTC.

The V call is TRBV15, the J call TRBJ1-2; 10 bases map to TRBD1. The CDR3 is made up of 15 amino acids. The V gene's germline CDR1 is LNHNV and CDR2 YYDKDF (reference sequence). V trimming: 6 bases; J trimming: 4 bases; junction bases outside the gene matches: 8. The CDR3 nucleotides read TGTGCCACCAGGACAGACAGGGGGCGAGTCTATGGCTACACCTTC. Translated, it gives CATRTDRGRVYGYTF.